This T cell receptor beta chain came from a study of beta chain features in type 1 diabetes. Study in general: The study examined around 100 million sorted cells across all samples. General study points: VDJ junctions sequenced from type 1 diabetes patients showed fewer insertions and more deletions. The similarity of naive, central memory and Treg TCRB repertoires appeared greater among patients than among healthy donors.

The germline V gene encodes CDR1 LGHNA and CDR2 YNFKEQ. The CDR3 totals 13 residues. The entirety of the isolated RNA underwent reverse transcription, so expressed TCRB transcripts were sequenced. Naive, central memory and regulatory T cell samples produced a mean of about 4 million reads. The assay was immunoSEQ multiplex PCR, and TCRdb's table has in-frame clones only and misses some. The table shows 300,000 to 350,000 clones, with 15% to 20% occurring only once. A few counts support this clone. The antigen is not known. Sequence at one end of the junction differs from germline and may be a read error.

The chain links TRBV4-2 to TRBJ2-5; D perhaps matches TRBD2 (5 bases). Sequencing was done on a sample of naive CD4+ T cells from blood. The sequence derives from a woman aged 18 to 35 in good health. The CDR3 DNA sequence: TGTGCCAGCAGCCAAGATTTGAGAGGACTTCTACACTTC. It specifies CASSQDLRGLLHF.